A selection of T cell receptor beta chains follows, all from one sample in a study of identifying expanded T cells in peripheral blood. The assay was immunoSEQ multiplex PCR, and TCRdb's table has in-frame clones only and misses some. The table has about 100,000 clones, 75% to 90% seen once. The specimen sequenced was blood. These receptors were taken from a person between 18 and 75 years old in good health. CDR3s include the opening cysteine and the closing phenylalanine or tryptophan. A D gene is named only where the DNA matches it firmly. A row's size may be missing; if present it is once, few, many or a size class.

>.|TRBJ2-1|TRBV30|.|11
CAWSGRNEQFF
TGTGCCTGGAGTGGAAGGAATGAGCAGTTCTTC
>.|TRBJ2-7|TRBV10-2|.|13
CASSPARRYEQYF
TGCGCCAGCTCCCCCGCTAGGCGCTACGAGCAGTACTTC
>.|TRBJ1-5|TRBV5-4|TRBD1|18
CASSYRTGEFYSNQPQHF
TGTGCCAGCAGTTACCGGACAGGAGAGTTTTATAGCAATCAGCCCCAGCATTTT
>few|TRBJ1-2|TRBV4-3|.|15
CASSQDPSVAVGYTF
TGCGCCAGCAGCCAAGATCCGTCGGTGGCCGTTGGCTACACCTTC
>.|TRBJ2-7|TRBV15|.|11
CATSSSYEQYF
TGTGCCACCAGCAGCTCCTACGAGCAGTACTTC
>.|TRBJ1-6|TRBV9|TRBD1|14
CASSVRQGDSPLHF
TGTGCCAGCAGCGTCCGACAGGGGGATTCACCCCTCCACTTT
>.|TRBJ1-2|TRBV6-5|.|15
CASSSWGPTNYGYTF
TGTGCCAGCAGTTCCTGGGGGCCAACCAACTATGGCTACACCTTC
>.|TRBJ2-7|TRBV7-3|TRBD2|15
CASSSSSGRAAEQYF
TGTGCCAGCAGCTCCTCTAGCGGGAGGGCCGCCGAGCAGTACTTC
>.|TRBJ1-3|TRBV4-2|.|18
CASSQDRLGLNSGNTIYF
TGTGCCAGCAGCCAAGATCGATTAGGACTGAACTCTGGAAACACCATATATTTT
>.|TRBJ1-1|TRBV2|.|14
CASSDRGRNTEAFF
TGTGCCAGCAGTGACCGAGGACGGAACACTGAAGCTTTCTTT
>.|TRBJ1-5|TRBV2|.|16
CASSPPGRETNQPQHF
TGTGCCAGCAGCCCCCCGGGCAGGGAAACCAATCAGCCCCAGCATTTT
>.|TRBJ2-2|TRBV19|.|13
CASIQGSTGELFF
TGTGCCAGTATCCAGGGATCCACCGGGGAGCTGTTTTTT
>.|TRBJ1-5|TRBV28|TRBD1|16
CASSLRGQGSNQPQHF
TGTGCCAGCAGTTTGAGGGGACAGGGTAGCAATCAGCCCCAGCATTTT
>.|TRBJ1-2|TRBV30|.|14
CAWSVRKANYGYTF
TGTGCCTGGAGTGTACGGAAGGCTAACTATGGCTACACCTTC
>.|TRBJ2-1|TRBV5-4|TRBD1|16
CASSPGGTGPENEQFF
TGTGCCAGCAGCCCTGGCGGGACAGGACCGGAGAATGAGCAGTTCTTC
>.|TRBJ2-7|TRBV6-5|TRBD2|13
CASNGRGGYEQYF
TGTGCCAGCAATGGGCGCGGGGGGTACGAGCAGTACTTC
>.|TRBJ2-3|TRBV9|.|16
CASSSQAGPSTDTQYF
TGTGCCAGCAGCTCACAAGCGGGCCCCAGCACAGATACGCAGTATTTT
>.|TRBJ2-1|TRBV19|.|15
CATQAQRSSYNEQFF
TGTGCCACCCAAGCACAGCGTAGCTCCTACAATGAGCAGTTCTTC
>.|TRBJ1-4|TRBV5-1|.|15
CASTVTGTTNEKLFF
TGCGCCAGCACCGTAACAGGAACAACTAATGAAAAACTGTTTTTT
>.|TRBJ1-6|TRBV6-5|TRBD1|15
CASSYSGTENSPLHF
TGTGCCAGCAGTTACTCCGGGACAGAAAATTCACCCCTCCACTTT
>.|TRBJ2-5|TRBV13|TRBD1|16
CASSPRTTGAQETQYF
TGTGCCAGCAGCCCAAGGACAACAGGGGCCCAAGAGACCCAGTACTTC
>.|TRBJ2-1|TRBV18|TRBD2|18
CASSPRGLAGGSGNEQFF
TGTGCCAGCTCACCACGGGGACTAGCGGGAGGGAGCGGCAATGAGCAGTTCTTC
>.|TRBJ2-7|TRBV4-1|TRBD1|16
CASSHRSGGAAYEQYF
TGCGCCAGCAGCCACCGATCAGGGGGCGCAGCCTACGAGCAGTACTTC
>.|TRBJ2-2|TRBV6-4|.|14
CASSDGQNTGELFF
TGTGCCAGCAGTGACGGACAGAACACCGGGGAGCTGTTTTTT
>few|TRBJ2-2|TRBV5-1|.|16
CASHRQTLTDTGELFF
TGCGCCAGTCACAGACAGACATTAACTGACACCGGGGAGCTGTTTTTT
>.|TRBJ2-1|TRBV19|TRBD2|15
CASRPGTSGYNEQFF
TGTGCCAGCAGACCCGGGACTAGCGGATACAATGAGCAGTTCTTC
>.|TRBJ2-2|TRBV27|.|13
CAAISAYTGELFF
TGTGCCGCGATTAGCGCGTACACCGGGGAGCTGTTTTTT
>.|TRBJ1-2|TRBV19|.|12
CASRKGGYGYTF
TGTGCCAGTAGGAAGGGGGGCTATGGCTACACCTTC
>.|TRBJ1-1|TRBV30|.|12
CAWSTTGPEAFF
TGTGCCTGGAGCACTACAGGTCCTGAAGCTTTCTTT
>.|TRBJ1-1|TRBV11-3|TRBD1|14
CASSSGQGFTEAFF
TGTGCCAGCAGCTCGGGACAGGGTTTCACTGAAGCTTTCTTT
>few|TRBJ1-2|TRBV18|TRBD1|15
CASSQIQTGNHGYTF
TGTGCCAGCTCACAGATCCAGACAGGGAATCATGGCTACACCTTC
>.|TRBJ2-7|TRBV10-1|.|14
CASSGLTSPYEQYF
TGCGCCAGCAGTGGTCTCACGAGCCCCTACGAGCAGTACTTC
>.|TRBJ2-2|TRBV18|.|13
CASSPGRRGELFF
TGTGCCAGCTCCCCTGGACGACGCGGGGAGCTGTTTTTT
>.|TRBJ2-2|TRBV5-4|TRBD1|17
CASSLGLTGALTGELFF
TGTGCCAGCAGCTTGGGGCTGACAGGGGCACTGACCGGGGAGCTGTTTTTT
>.|TRBJ2-1|TRBV7-3|TRBD2|17
CASSYPGLPNGGNEQFF
TGTGCCAGCAGTTACCCGGGACTACCCAATGGAGGCAATGAGCAGTTCTTC
>.|TRBJ2-6|TRBV7-7|.|14
CASSLGGGANVLTF
TGTGCCAGCAGCTTAGGCGGTGGGGCCAACGTCCTGACTTTC
>.|TRBJ1-2|TRBV7-8|TRBD1|14
CASSLEDRGFGYTF
TGTGCCAGCAGCTTAGAGGACAGGGGTTTTGGCTACACCTTC
>.|TRBJ2-4|TRBV2|.|17
CASSVIPGARAKNIQYF
TGTGCCAGCAGTGTTATTCCGGGGGCGCGAGCCAAAAACATTCAGTACTTC
>.|TRBJ1-4|TRBV19|.|14
CASSLPGGDEKLFF
TGTGCCAGTAGTCTCCCGGGGGGGGACGAAAAACTGTTTTTT
>.|TRBJ2-5|TRBV19|.|14
CASSKVGNGETQYF
TGTGCCAGTAGTAAGGTGGGAAATGGGGAGACCCAGTACTTC
>.|TRBJ1-2|TRBV5-5|.|16
CASSLAPNRMGDGYTF
TGTGCCAGCAGCTTGGCACCAAACAGGATGGGAGATGGCTACACCTTC
>.|TRBJ1-5|TRBV10-3|.|13
CAISEWGNQPQHF
TGTGCCATCAGTGAGTGGGGCAATCAGCCCCAGCATTTT
>once|TRBJ2-7|TRBV11-2|TRBD2|14
CASSLGGGAAEQYF
TGTGCCAGCAGCTTAGGCGGGGGGGCGGCCGAGCAGTACTTC
>once|TRBJ1-5|TRBV19|TRBD1|14
CASSTGGTGQPQHF
TGTGCCAGTAGTACAGGGGGCACAGGTCAGCCCCAGCATTTT
>.|TRBJ1-1|TRBV11-3|.|13
CASSLGENTEAFF
TGTGCCAGCAGCTTGGGGGAAAACACTGAAGCTTTCTTT
>.|TRBJ1-6|TRBV5-4|.|14
CASSPGLYNSPLHF
TGTGCCAGCAGTCCGGGCCTATATAATTCACCCCTCCACTTT